Presented here are 14 T cell receptor beta chains from one specimen sequenced in a study of blood T cells in healthy people across ages. Sample-barcoded 5' priming and a J-beta primer mix drove a second PCR of roughly 7 to 11 cycles. Via MiXCR, TCRdb re-called the 5' RACE reads, giving one row per CDR3 protein. This table has under 1,100,000 distinct CDR3 sequences, approximately 25% appearing once. These records were also assigned to another study, of T cells of mothers and their children.

Sequencing was performed on blood. These TCRs come from a girl aged 2 to 9 in good health.

This clonotype was counted only a few times. The chain combines TRBV12-3 or TRBV12-4 with TRBJ1-1; D is perhaps TRBD1 (6 bases). The V end lost 5 bases, the J end lost 6 bases, and 19 bases lay between the germline ends. The CDR3 runs to 15 residues. CDR3 bases: TGTGCCAGCAGTGCCGGGGGCCTTTCGCTCGCTGAAGCTTTCTTT. This encodes CASSAGGLSLAEAFF.

The rearrangement uses TRBV24-1 and TRBJ2-1, with no clear D. CDR1 is KGHDR and CDR2 is SFDVKD in the germline V gene. Deletions cut 2 bases from V and 4 bases from J, with 5 bases between. The CDR3 totals 13 residues. Here the CDR3 reads CATSDSVYNEQFF. The CDR3 DNA reads as TGTGCCACCAGTGATTCAGTTTACAATGAGCAGTTCTTC.

J is TRBJ2-5 and V is TRBV7-2; perhaps TRBD2 as D (6 bases). The CDR3 is 14 amino acids. Trimming removed 4 bases at V and 4 bases at J, with 13 bases between. Germline CDR1 reads SGHTA; CDR2 reads FQGNSA. The CDR3 reads CASSSGDPGETQYF. DNA of the CDR3: TGTGCCAGCAGCTCGGGGGACCCGGGAGAGACCCAGTACTTC.

As to this clonotype: An end of the junction differs from the germline gene, which may be a read error. This chain links TRBV7-8 with TRBJ1-5; the D is unclear. The CDR3 runs to 15 residues. The germline gives CDR1 SGHVS, CDR2 FQNEAQ. DNA for the CDR3: TGTGCCAGCAGCTTAGGAGGAGAAAGCAATCAGCACCAGCGTTTT. Residues: CASSLGGESNQHQRF. The full variable domain, with the rest looked up from reference TRBV7-8 and TRBJ1-5, is GAGVSQSPRYKVAKRGQDVALRCDPISGHVSLFWYQQALGQGPEFLTYFQNEAQLDKSGLPSDRFFAERPEGSVSTLKIQRTQQEDSAVYLCASSLGGESNQHQRFGDGTRLSIL.

V usage is TRBV27 and J usage is TRBJ1-4, with D maybe TRBD1 (6 bases). The CDR3 length is 16 residues. Trimming took off 7 bases at V and 4 bases at J, with 19 bases between the two ends. The germline V gene has CDR1 MNHEY and CDR2 SMNVEV (reference sequence). CDR3 sequence (DNA): TGTGCCAGCAAACCCCTCGTAGGACAGATTAATGAAAAACTGTTTTTT. As protein: CASKPLVGQINEKLFF.

This clonotype was seen only a few times. The missing conserved phenylalanine or tryptophan at the end of this CDR3 makes a read error likely. The chain joins TRBV10-3 to TRBJ2-5; TRBD1 matches at 12 bases. The J call is uncertain, as TRBJ2-1 better fits the DNA end. The CDR3 length is 15 residues. Germline V gives CDR1 ENHRY, CDR2 SYGVKD. The CDR3 DNA is TGTGCCATCAGTGGAGGGACAGGGGGCGAAAATGAACAGTTCCTC. Translation: CAISGGTGGENEQFL.

J is TRBJ1-5 and V is TRBV15; D gene uncertain. The CDR3 is 12 amino acids. The germline V gene encodes CDR1 LNHNV and CDR2 YYDKDF (reference sequence). V was trimmed by 6 bases and J by 7 bases, leaving 10 bases between them. Here the CDR3 reads CATSLALQPQHF. The CDR3 DNA sequence: TGTGCCACCAGTTTGGCTCTACAGCCCCAGCATTTT.

The chain carries TRBV7-9 and TRBJ2-3, with D possibly TRBD2 on 6 matching bases. The CDR3 sequence is 15 residues long. The germline V gene has CDR1 SEHNR and CDR2 FQNEAQ (reference sequence). V lost 4 bases, J lost 2 bases, and 13 bases lay in between. In DNA, the CDR3 is TGTGCCAGCAGCTGGGGACTCGCACCCACAGATACGCAGTATTTT. Its translation: CASSWGLAPTDTQYF.

This clonotype was counted between two and nine times. This sequence joins TRBV4-1 and TRBJ2-7, with 9 positions matching TRBD1. Losses at the gene ends were 1 base for V and 2 bases for J; bases not matched to a gene: 6. CDR1 and CDR2 from the germline V gene are MGHRA and YSYEKL. The CDR3 has 16 amino acids. The CDR3 reads CASSQVIQGATYEQYF. The CDR3 nucleotides read TGCGCCAGCAGCCAAGTCATACAGGGGGCCACCTACGAGCAGTACTTC.

This clonotype came up a few times. The genes are TRBV4-2 and TRBJ2-4, with D possibly being TRBD2 (7 bases). Germline CDR1 is LGHNA and CDR2 is YNFKEQ. The CDR3 extends over 17 amino acids. Trimming took off 2 bases at V and 0 bases at J, with 14 bases between the two ends. CDR3 loop: CASSQRGGRVAKNIQYF. The CDR3 DNA reads as TGTGCCAGCAGCCAAAGGGGGGGCCGAGTAGCCAAAAACATTCAGTACTTC.

This clonotype showed up just once. The V gene is TRBV12-3 or TRBV12-4, the J gene TRBJ2-7; D gene unclear. Trimming stripped 1 base from V and 5 bases from J, with 9 bases between. The CDR3 has 13 residues. The DNA of the CDR3 is TGTGCCAGCAGTTTAGGACACCCCAACGAGCAGTACTTC. This encodes CASSLGHPNEQYF.

V gene TRBV7-9 combines with J gene TRBJ2-6; a possible D gene is TRBD1 (6 bases). Germline V CDR1 and CDR2: SEHNR, FQNEAQ (reference sequence). V lost 1 base, J lost 4 bases, and 14 bases lay in between. This CDR3 contains 17 residues. DNA of the CDR3: TGTGCCAGCAGCTTAGGGTCAGGGGCGGAAGGGGCCAACGTCCTGACTTTC. Translation gives CASSLGSGAEGANVLTF.

The chain is built from TRBV9 and TRBJ1-4; the D is unclear. There are 14 residues in the CDR3. Trimming left V 0 bases short and J 7 bases short, with 10 bases between. Germline values: CDR1 SGDLS, CDR2 YYNGEE. The CDR3 coding sequence is TGTGCCAGCAGCGTAGGAGGGTACGCTGAAAAACTGTTTTTT. It codes for CASSVGGYAEKLFF.

The chain is built from TRBV4-1 and TRBJ2-5, with 8 bases aligning to TRBD2. The DNA end is more similar to TRBJ2-1, so the J call may be wrong. The CDR3 spans 14 residues. The germline V gene has CDR1 MGHRA and CDR2 YSYEKL. The CDR3 DNA sequence: TGCGCCAGCAGTCAATTAGCGGGATGGCGTGAGCAGTTCTTC. Amino acid sequence: CASSQLAGWREQFF.